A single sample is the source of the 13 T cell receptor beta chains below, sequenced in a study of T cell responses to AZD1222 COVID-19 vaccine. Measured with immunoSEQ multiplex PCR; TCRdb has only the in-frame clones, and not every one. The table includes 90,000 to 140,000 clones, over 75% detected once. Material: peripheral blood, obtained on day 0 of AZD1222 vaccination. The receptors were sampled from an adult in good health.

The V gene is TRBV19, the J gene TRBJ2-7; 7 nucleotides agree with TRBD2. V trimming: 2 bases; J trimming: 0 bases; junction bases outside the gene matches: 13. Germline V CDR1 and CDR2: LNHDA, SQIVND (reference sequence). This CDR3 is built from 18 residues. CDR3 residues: CASSIKGNWEGSSYEQYF. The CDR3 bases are TGTGCCAGTAGTATAAAGGGCAATTGGGAGGGGAGCTCCTACGAGCAGTACTTC.

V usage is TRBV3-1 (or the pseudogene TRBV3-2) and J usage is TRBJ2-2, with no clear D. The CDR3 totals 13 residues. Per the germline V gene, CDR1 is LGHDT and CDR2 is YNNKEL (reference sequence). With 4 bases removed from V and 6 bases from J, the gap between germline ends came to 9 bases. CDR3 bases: TGTGCCAGCAGCCCCCGAGTGGCCGGGGAGCTGTTTTTT. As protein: CASSPRVAGELFF.

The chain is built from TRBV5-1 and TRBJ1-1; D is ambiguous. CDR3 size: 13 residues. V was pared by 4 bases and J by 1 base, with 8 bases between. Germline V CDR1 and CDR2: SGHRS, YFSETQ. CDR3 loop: CASSPIGNTEAFF. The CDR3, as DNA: TGCGCCAGCAGCCCGATTGGGAACACTGAAGCTTTCTTT.

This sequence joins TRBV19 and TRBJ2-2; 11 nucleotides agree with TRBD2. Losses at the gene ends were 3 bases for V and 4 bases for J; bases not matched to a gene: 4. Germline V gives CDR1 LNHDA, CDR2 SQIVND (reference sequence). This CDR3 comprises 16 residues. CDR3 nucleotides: TGTGCCAGTAGTATTGGTGGGACTAGCGGCACCGGGGAGCTGTTTTTT. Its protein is CASSIGGTSGTGELFF.

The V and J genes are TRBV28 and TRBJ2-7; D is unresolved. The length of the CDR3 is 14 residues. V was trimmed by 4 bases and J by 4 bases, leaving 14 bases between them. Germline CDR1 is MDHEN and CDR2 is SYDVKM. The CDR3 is CASSSLGPLYEQYF. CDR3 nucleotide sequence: TGTGCCAGCAGTTCGCTTGGCCCACTTTACGAGCAGTACTTC.

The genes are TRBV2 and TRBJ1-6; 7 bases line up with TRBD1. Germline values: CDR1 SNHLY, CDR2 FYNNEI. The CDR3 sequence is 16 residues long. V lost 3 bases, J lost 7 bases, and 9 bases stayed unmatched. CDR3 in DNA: TGTGCCAGCAGTGATTTTGGGACAGTTATGAATTCACCCCTCCACTTT. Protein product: CASSDFGTVMNSPLHF.

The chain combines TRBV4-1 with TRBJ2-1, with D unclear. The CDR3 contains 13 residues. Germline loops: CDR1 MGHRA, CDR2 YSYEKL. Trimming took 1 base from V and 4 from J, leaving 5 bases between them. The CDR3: CASSQVSYNEQFF. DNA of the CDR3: TGCGCCAGCAGCCAAGTATCTTACAATGAGCAGTTCTTC.

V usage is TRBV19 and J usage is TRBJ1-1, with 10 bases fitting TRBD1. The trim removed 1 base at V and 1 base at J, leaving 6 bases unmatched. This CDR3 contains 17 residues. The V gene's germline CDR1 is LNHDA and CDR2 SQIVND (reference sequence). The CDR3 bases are TGTGCCAGTAGTATAGCTCCGGGGACAGGGGCGAACACTGAAGCTTTCTTT. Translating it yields CASSIAPGTGANTEAFF.

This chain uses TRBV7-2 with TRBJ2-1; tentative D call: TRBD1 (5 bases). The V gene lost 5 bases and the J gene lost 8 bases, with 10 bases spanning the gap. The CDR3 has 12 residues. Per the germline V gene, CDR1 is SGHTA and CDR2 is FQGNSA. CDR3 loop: CASSRQGYEQFF. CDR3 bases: TGTGCCAGCAGCCGGCAGGGATATGAGCAGTTCTTC.

The CDR3: CASSVGGSTEAFF. The DNA of the CDR3 is TGTGCCAGCAGCGTAGGGGGGAGCACTGAAGCTTTCTTT. V is TRBV9 and J is TRBJ1-1, with TRBD1 as a possible D gene (5 bases). Trimming took 0 bases from V and 4 from J, leaving 7 bases between them. This CDR3 has 13 residues. Germline V gives CDR1 SGDLS, CDR2 YYNGEE. Complete variable domain (other parts from reference TRBV9 and TRBJ1-1): DSGVTQTPKHLITATGQRVTLRCSPRSGDLSVYWYQQSLDQGLQFLIQYYNGEERAKGNILERFSAQQFPDLHSELNLSSLELGDSALYFCASSVGGSTEAFFGQGTRLTVV.

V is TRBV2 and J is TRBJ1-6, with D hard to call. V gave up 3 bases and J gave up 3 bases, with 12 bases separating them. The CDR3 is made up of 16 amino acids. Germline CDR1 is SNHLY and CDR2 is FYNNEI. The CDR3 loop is CASSEGMGSYNSPLHF. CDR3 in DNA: TGTGCCAGCAGTGAGGGTATGGGAAGCTATAATTCACCCCTCCACTTT.

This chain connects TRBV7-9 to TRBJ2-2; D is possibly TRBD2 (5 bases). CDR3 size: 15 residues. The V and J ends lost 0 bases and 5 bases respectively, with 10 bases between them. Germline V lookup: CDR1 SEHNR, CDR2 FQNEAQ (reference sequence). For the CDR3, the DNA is TGTGCCAGCAGCTTAGCACGGGGTGGTACCGGGGAGCTGTTTTTT. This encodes CASSLARGGTGELFF.

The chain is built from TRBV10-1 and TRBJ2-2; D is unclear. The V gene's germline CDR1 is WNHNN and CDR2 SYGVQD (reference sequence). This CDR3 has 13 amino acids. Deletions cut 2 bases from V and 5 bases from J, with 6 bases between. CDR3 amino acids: CASSEGSTGELFF. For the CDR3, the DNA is TGCGCCAGCAGTGAGGGGTCTACCGGGGAGCTGTTTTTT.